These T cell receptor beta chains were read from a single sample in a study of CD4+ T cells in melanoma. Using immunoSEQ multiplex PCR, the repertoire was profiled, and TCRdb retains in-frame clones only, with some absent. The table has more than 110,000 clones, nearly 95% seen once. The receptor set was obtained from a human donor with melanoma. The CDR3 runs from the conserved cysteine through the conserved F or W. A D gene is named only where the DNA matches it firmly. The listing skips clone size in some rows; elsewhere it reads once, few, many or a size class.

J gene | clone size | D gene | V gene | CDR3 DNA | CDR3 protein
TRBJ2-2 | NA | TRBD2 | TRBV7-8 | TGTGCCAGCAGCAAAATAGCGGGGGCGAACACCGGGGAGCTGTTTTTT | CASSKIAGANTGELFF
TRBJ2-7 | NA | NA | TRBV10-2 | TGCGCCAGCGTTTCGTTGGGGGCCCGCCACGAGCAGTACTTC | CASVSLGARHEQYF
TRBJ1-3 | NA | NA | TRBV9 | TGTGCCAGCAGCGTAGCGGCCGGGGTGGGAAACACCATATATTTT | CASSVAAGVGNTIYF
TRBJ2-1 | NA | NA | TRBV6-1 | TGTGCCAGCAGCGTCGACAGGCTAGGGTTGAATGAGCAGTTCTTC | CASSVDRLGLNEQFF
TRBJ1-5 | NA | TRBD1 | TRBV5-1 | TGCGCCAGCTCCCCTGGACAGGGAGGGAATCAGCCCCAGCATTTT | CASSPGQGGNQPQHF
TRBJ2-7 | NA | NA | TRBV5-6 | TGTGCCAGCAGCCTCCGGCAGGGAACCTACGAGCAGTACTTC | CASSLRQGTYEQYF
TRBJ2-5 | once | TRBD1 | TRBV19 | TGTGCCAGTAGTTCGGACAGGGACCAAGAGACCCAGTACTTC | CASSSDRDQETQYF
TRBJ1-5 | NA | NA | TRBV2 | TGTGCCAGCAGTGTACAGGGTTTGGGCAATCAGCCCCAGCATTTT | CASSVQGLGNQPQHF
TRBJ1-2 | NA | NA | TRBV5-1 | TGCGCCAGCAGCCCTACAGGGTCCCCCTCTACTAACTATGGCTACACCTTC | CASSPTGSPSTNYGYTF
TRBJ2-1 | few | NA | TRBV19 | TGTGCCAGTAGTACCCTGCGCGGGGGCAATCCGGATGAGCAGTTCTTC | CASSTLRGGNPDEQFF
TRBJ2-3 | NA | NA | TRBV14 | TGTGCCAGCAGCCAAGGGCTAGTCAGTTCGCAGTATTTT | CASSQGLVSSQYF
TRBJ2-5 | NA | NA | TRBV30 | TGTGCCTGGAGTGTAGGGGAGACCCAGTACTTC | CAWSVGETQYF
TRBJ2-7 | NA | NA | TRBV6-1 | TGTGCCAGCAGGGGAAGCGGTGCCTACGAGCAGTACTTC | CASRGSGAYEQYF
TRBJ1-3 | NA | NA | TRBV18 | TGTGCCAGCTCACCGGCAGGGCCAAGTGGATTCGGAAACACCATATATTTT | CASSPAGPSGFGNTIYF
TRBJ2-7 | NA | NA | TRBV7-2 | TGTGCCAGCAGCTTTTACGGGGGGCGGAGCTCCTACGAGCAGTACTTC | CASSFYGGRSSYEQYF
TRBJ2-1 | NA | TRBD2 | TRBV5-1 | TGCGCCAGCAGCCTCGGGGGGGTTAATGAGCAGTTCTTC | CASSLGGVNEQFF
TRBJ2-2 | NA | NA | TRBV7-2 | TGTGCCAGCAGCTTAGTCCCTCAGGGGCCCGCGAACACCGGGGAGCTGTTTTTT | CASSLVPQGPANTGELFF
TRBJ1-6 | NA | NA | TRBV30 | TGTGCCTGGAGTGCTGGGGGCGATTCACCCCTCCACTTT | CAWSAGGDSPLHF
TRBJ2-3 | once | NA | TRBV19 | TGTGCCAGTAACCAGCAGGGGGATACGCAGTATTTT | CASNQQGDTQYF
TRBJ1-2 | NA | NA | TRBV5-6 | TGTGCCAGCAGCTTGGGTCACGGGGCAGAGAAGGGTGGCTATGGCTACACCTTC | CASSLGHGAEKGGYGYTF
TRBJ2-3 | NA | NA | TRBV9 | TGTGCCAGCAGCGTACCGGGGAGGGGGCCGGATACGCAGTATTTT | CASSVPGRGPDTQYF
TRBJ2-1 | NA | TRBD1 | TRBV11-3 | TGTGCCAGCAGCTTAACCCGGACAGGGGCGGAGCAGTTCTTC | CASSLTRTGAEQFF
TRBJ1-1 | NA | NA | TRBV27 | TGTGCCAGCAATTTCCGAAGGGGGGTCGGCACTGAAGCTTTCTTT | CASNFRRGVGTEAFF
TRBJ2-7 | NA | NA | TRBV6-1 | TGTGCCAGCAGTGAATTGCCCTCCTACGAGCAGTACTTC | CASSELPSYEQYF
TRBJ1-6 | NA | TRBD1 | TRBV5-1 | TGCGCCAGCAGCGGGACAGGTTACGATTCACCCCTCCACTTT | CASSGTGYDSPLHF
TRBJ1-6 | once | NA | TRBV5-6 | TGTGCCAGCAGCTTACCGGGACGGAGAAATTCACCCCTCCACTTT | CASSLPGRRNSPLHF
TRBJ1-1 | NA | NA | TRBV18 | TGTGCCAGCTCACCGGGACGGTTAAACACTGAAGCTTTCTTT | CASSPGRLNTEAFF
TRBJ1-1 | NA | NA | TRBV5-4 | TGTGCCAGCAGCTTGGCACAGGGAAATATGAACACTGAAGCTTTCTTT | CASSLAQGNMNTEAFF
TRBJ1-4 | NA | TRBD1 | TRBV7-9 | TGTGCCAGCAGCTTAGCCCAGGGGGCTTATCTGTTTTTT | CASSLAQGAYLFF
TRBJ1-2 | NA | NA | TRBV9 | TGTGCCAGCAGCGGAAACTATGGCTACACCTTC | CASSGNYGYTF
TRBJ2-1 | once | NA | TRBV6-6 | TGTGCCAGCAGTTACCCTCCGGGACAAGACAATGAGCAGTTCTTC | CASSYPPGQDNEQFF
TRBJ2-6 | NA | NA | TRBV27 | TGTGCCAGCAGGGGTCTGTTCGGGGCCAACGTCCTGACTTTC | CASRGLFGANVLTF
TRBJ1-5 | NA | NA | TRBV2 | TGTGCCAGCAGTTCTCCTACCGGGACACGGGAACAGCCCCAGCATTTT | CASSSPTGTREQPQHF
TRBJ2-5 | NA | NA | TRBV11-2 | TGTGCCAGCAGTATCATCCCCTGGTCGGGGGGCCACCAAGAGACCCAGTACTTC | CASSIIPWSGGHQETQYF
TRBJ2-1 | NA | TRBD2 | TRBV5-4 | TGTGCCAGCAGCTTTGGACTAGCGGAAAACAATGAGCAGTTCTTC | CASSFGLAENNEQFF
TRBJ1-2 | NA | NA | TRBV6-5 | TGTGCCAGCATTGCGGGACCTAACTATGGCTACACCTTC | CASIAGPNYGYTF
TRBJ2-7 | once | NA | TRBV13 | TGTGCCAGCAGCTTAAGGTCCTACGAGCAGTACTTC | CASSLRSYEQYF
TRBJ1-5 | NA | TRBD1 | TRBV7-2 | TGTGCCAGCAGTTTACGGACAGGAAATCAGCCCCAGCATTTT | CASSLRTGNQPQHF
TRBJ2-7 | NA | NA | TRBV18 | TGTGCCAGCTCACCCAATCCGGGGGACAAGCAGTACTTC | CASSPNPGDKQYF
TRBJ1-6 | NA | NA | TRBV7-9 | TGTGCCAGCAGCTTAGAAACCTATAATTCACCCCTCCACTTT | CASSLETYNSPLHF
TRBJ1-1 | NA | NA | TRBV29-1 | TGCAGCGTTGAAGCCATGGGTCGTCGGAGGACTGAAGCTTTCTTT | CSVEAMGRRRTEAFF
TRBJ2-5 | few | TRBD2 | TRBV5-1 | TGCGCCAGCAGCTTTACTAGCGGGGGGGCAGAGACCCAGTACTTC | CASSFTSGGAETQYF